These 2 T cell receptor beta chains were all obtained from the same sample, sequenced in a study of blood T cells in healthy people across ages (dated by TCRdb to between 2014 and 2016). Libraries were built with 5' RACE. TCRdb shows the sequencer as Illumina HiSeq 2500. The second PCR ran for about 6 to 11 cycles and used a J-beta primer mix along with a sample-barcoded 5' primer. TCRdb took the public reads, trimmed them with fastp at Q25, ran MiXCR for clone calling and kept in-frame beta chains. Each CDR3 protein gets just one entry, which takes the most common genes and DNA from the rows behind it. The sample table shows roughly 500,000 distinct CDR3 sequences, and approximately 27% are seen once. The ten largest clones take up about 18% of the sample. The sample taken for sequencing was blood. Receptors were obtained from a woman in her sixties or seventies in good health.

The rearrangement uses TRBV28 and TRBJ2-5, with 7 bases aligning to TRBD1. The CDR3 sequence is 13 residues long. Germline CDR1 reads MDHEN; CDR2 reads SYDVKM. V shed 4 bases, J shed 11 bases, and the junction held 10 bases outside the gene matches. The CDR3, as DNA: TGTGCCAGCAGTTCCACAGGGGCGCGAGAGCAGTACTTC. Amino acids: CASSSTGAREQYF. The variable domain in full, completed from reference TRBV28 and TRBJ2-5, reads DVKVTQSSRYLVKRTGEKVFLECVQDMDHENMFWYRQDPGLGLRLIYFSYDVKMKEKGDIPEGYSVSREKKERFSLILESASTNQTSMYLCASSSTGAREQYFGPGTRLLVL.

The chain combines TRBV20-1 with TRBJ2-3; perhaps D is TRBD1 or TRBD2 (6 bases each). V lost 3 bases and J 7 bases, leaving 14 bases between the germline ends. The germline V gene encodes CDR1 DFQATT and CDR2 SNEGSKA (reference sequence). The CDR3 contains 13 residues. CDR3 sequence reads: CSAREGGAYTQYF. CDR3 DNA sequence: TGCAGTGCTAGGGAGGGGGGCGCCTATACGCAGTATTTT.